The 17 T cell receptor beta chains below all came from one sample that was sequenced in a study of T cells in Graves' hyperthyroidism and ophthalmopathy. Amplified regions were TCR beta CDR3 sequences from RNA transcripts. Carried out on the TCR CDR3, a first-round RT-PCR used the HTBI primer set. MiXCR was run by TCRdb on the multiplex PCR reads, yielding one entry per CDR3 protein. This repertoire shows some 570,000 distinct CDR3 sequences, roughly a sixth found once; its top ten account for approximately 18%. The sequencing sample was made of blood. These receptors all stem from a woman under 30 with Graves' ophthalmopathy.

This chain joins TRBV20-1 and TRBJ1-4; the match to TRBD1 covers 8 bases. The CDR3 loop spans 15 amino acids. V dropped 1 base and J dropped 5; count of bases not matched to a gene: 6. CDR1 and CDR2 from the germline V gene are DFQATT and SNEGSKA (reference sequence). In DNA form, the CDR3 reads TGCAGTGCTAGAGTCCCGGGACAGGTGAATGAAAAACTGTTTTTT. Protein sequence: CSARVPGQVNEKLFF.

This chain joins TRBV7-9 and TRBJ2-1, with 7 bases fitting TRBD1. J gave up 7 bases and V 4 bases, and 4 bases lay outside the gene matches. This CDR3 has 13 amino acids. Germline values: CDR1 SEHNR, CDR2 FQNEAQ (reference sequence). The CDR3 DNA reads TGTGCCAGCAGCTCCTCCAGGGGGAATGAGCAGTTCTTC. Translation gives CASSSSRGNEQFF.

Note on this clonotype: A read error may be the cause here, since a much bigger clone is one base away. As the CDR3 is not closed by the conserved phenylalanine or tryptophan, this likely results from a read error. The chain carries TRBV20-1 and TRBJ1-1, with a weak D call TRBD1 (5 bases). Trimming left V 1 base short and J 0 bases short, with 9 bases between. This CDR3 has 14 residues. Per germline, CDR1 DFQATT and CDR2 SNEGSKA (reference sequence). The CDR3 DNA reads as TGCAGTGCTAGAGGACAGAAATTGAACACTGAAGCTTTCCTT. Translated: CSARGQKLNTEAFL.

In this sample, this clonotype turned up a few times. This chain uses TRBV7-9 with TRBJ1-5; D gene uncertain. CDR3 length: 15 residues. The germline V gene has CDR1 SEHNR and CDR2 FQNEAQ (reference sequence). Trimming left V 6 bases short and J 4 bases short, with 16 bases between. The CDR3 here is CASSSEGLANQPQHF. The CDR3 bases are TGTGCCAGCAGTTCCGAGGGTTTAGCTAATCAGCCCCAGCATTTT. The full variable domain, rest sourced from reference TRBV7-9 and TRBJ1-5, is DTGVSQNPRHKITKRGQNVTFRCDPISEHNRLYWYRQTLGQGPEFLTYFQNEAQLEKSRLLSDRFSAERPKGSFSTLEIQRTEQGDSAMYLCASSSEGLANQPQHFGDGTRLSIL.

J is TRBJ1-3 and V is TRBV6-1, with 9 nucleotides matching TRBD1. This CDR3 spans 15 amino acids. Germline V gives CDR1 MNHNS, CDR2 SASEGT. V was pared by 5 bases and J by 4 bases, with 6 bases of the junction left unmatched. CDR3: CASSPDRGTGNTIYF. The CDR3 coding sequence is TGTGCCAGCAGTCCGGACAGGGGTACAGGAAACACCATATATTTT.

This clonotype was observed at least ten times. This sequence joins TRBV27 and TRBJ1-1, with D possibly matching TRBD1 (5 bases). Germline V gene sequence: CDR1 MNHEY, CDR2 SMNVEV (reference sequence). This CDR3 has 13 amino acids. Between the trimmed V and J ends, which lost 7 bases and 1 base, there was a span of 10 bases. CDR3 nucleotide sequence: TGTGCCAGCAAGGGGAGTCGGAACACTGAAGCTTTCTTT. It encodes CASKGSRNTEAFF.

This clonotype was picked up many times. The V and J genes are TRBV30 and TRBJ2-1; 9 nucleotides line up with TRBD1. The V gene's germline CDR1 is GTSNPN and CDR2 SVGIG (reference sequence). J gave up 5 bases and V 1 base, and 15 bases lay outside the gene matches. This CDR3 comprises 18 residues. CDR3 protein: CAWSANRDRVYLHNEQFF. DNA for the CDR3: TGTGCCTGGAGTGCAAACCGGGACAGGGTTTATCTCCACAATGAGCAGTTCTTC.

At least ten counts were recorded for this clonotype. The rearrangement links TRBV27 to TRBJ1-2; D is unclear. The CDR3 spans 13 residues. From germline, CDR1 is MNHEY and CDR2 SMNVEV (reference sequence). The ends were cut back, 5 bases at V and 1 base at J, with 8 bases in the middle. CDR3 amino acids: CASSLTVNYGYTF. CDR3 bases: TGTGCCAGCAGTCTCACAGTTAACTATGGCTACACCTTC.

This clonotype was seen many times. V usage is TRBV11-2 and J usage is TRBJ1-2; weak D call: TRBD1 (5 bases). The V gene's germline CDR1 is SGHAT and CDR2 FQNNGV. Trimming pared 2 bases from V and 7 bases from J, leaving 14 bases between. The CDR3 contains 14 residues. CDR3: CASSLTQQGAGYTF. The CDR3 DNA follows: TGTGCCAGCAGCTTAACCCAGCAGGGAGCTGGCTACACCTTC.

There are many counts of this clonotype. V and J are TRBV3-1 and TRBJ2-7; 10 nucleotides match TRBD2. The CDR3 consists of 16 residues. J gave up 5 bases and V 0 bases, and 7 bases lay outside the gene matches. The germline gives CDR1 LGHDT, CDR2 YNNKEL (reference sequence). The CDR3 DNA reads TGTGCCAGCAGCCAAGATTACTCTAGCGGGAGAGACGAGCAGTACTTC. Translated: CASSQDYSSGRDEQYF.

This clonotype appeared a few times. The chain uses TRBV19 and TRBJ2-1; 10 bases fit TRBD2. CDR3 length equals 17 residues. V was clipped by 5 bases and J by 0 bases; unmatched bases: 7. From germline, CDR1 is LNHDA and CDR2 SQIVND (reference sequence). Here the CDR3 reads CASSVVAGGLSYNEQFF. The CDR3 DNA reads TGTGCCAGTAGTGTTGTAGCGGGAGGACTCTCCTACAATGAGCAGTTCTTC. The full variable domain, rest sourced from reference TRBV19 and TRBJ2-1, is DGGITQSPKYLFRKEGQNVTLSCEQNLNHDAMYWYRQDPGQGLRLIYYSQIVNDFQKGDIAEGYSVSREKKESFPLTVTSAQKNPTAFYLCASSVVAGGLSYNEQFFGPGTRLTVL.

This clonotype was recorded at least ten times. In DNA, the CDR3 is TGTGCCAGCAGCCTCCCGGGGGACAATGAGCAGTTCTTC. Translating gives CASSLPGDNEQFF. The chain employs TRBV7-8 and TRBJ2-1; D possibly corresponds to TRBD2 (6 bases). Germline CDR1 and CDR2: SGHVS and FQNEAQ. The CDR3 covers 13 residues. The V gene lost 5 bases and the J gene lost 5 bases, with 10 bases spanning the gap.

The genes are TRBV10-3 and TRBJ2-1, with 14 bases aligning to TRBD2. Germline CDR1 ENHRY, CDR2 SYGVKD. This CDR3 has 17 residues. Trimming at V came to 5 bases and at J to 3 bases, leaving 6 bases not matched to a gene. The CDR3 loop is CAISPGTSGSNYNEQFF. The CDR3, as DNA: TGTGCCATCAGTCCCGGGACTAGCGGGAGCAACTACAATGAGCAGTTCTTC.

This clonotype was observed a few times. This rearrangement joins TRBV11-3 to TRBJ2-2, with D perhaps matching TRBD1 or TRBD2 (5 bases each). The CDR3 spans 15 residues. Germline CDR1 and CDR2: SGHNT and YENEEA. V shed 4 bases and J shed 0 bases, with 9 bases lying between them. For the CDR3, the DNA is TGTGCCAGCAGCTCTGGGGGAACGAACACCGGGGAGCTGTTTTTT. Amino acids: CASSSGGTNTGELFF.

The chain is built from TRBV5-1 and TRBJ1-1; D ambiguous. The germline CDR1 and CDR2 sequences are SGHRS and YFSETQ. The CDR3 loop spans 13 amino acids. Trimming took 5 bases from V and 10 from J, leaving 18 bases between them. The CDR3 DNA reads as TGCGCCAGCAGTTACGGTTTGCAATCGGGAGCTTTCTTT. The encoded protein is CASSYGLQSGAFF.

This clonotype was counted at least ten times. The V gene is TRBV28, the J gene TRBJ1-1; maybe TRBD1 (6 bases). CDR1 is MDHEN and CDR2 is SYDVKM in the germline V gene. The CDR3 runs to 17 residues. The V gene lost 1 base and the J gene lost 4 bases, with 19 bases spanning the gap. CDR3 protein: CASSLFLRTDLGTEAFF. The CDR3 region has the DNA TGTGCCAGCAGTTTATTCTTAAGGACAGACTTGGGCACTGAAGCTTTCTTT.

This clonotype showed up just a few times. The chain couples TRBV5-4 to TRBJ1-3; D call uncertain. The CDR3 has 15 residues. The V gene's germline CDR1 is SGHNT and CDR2 YYREEE (reference sequence). V shed 0 bases and J shed 3 bases, with 10 bases lying between them. The CDR3 coding sequence is TGTGCCAGCAGCTTGGTCGGGCGCGGTGGAAACACCATATATTTT. Translating gives CASSLVGRGGNTIYF. The full variable domain, in which reference TRBV5-4 and TRBJ1-3 provide the parts outside the CDR3, is ETGVTQSPTHLIKTRGQQVTLRCSSQSGHNTVSWYQQALGQGPQFIFQYYREEENGRGNFPPRFSGLQFPNYSSELNVNALELDDSALYLCASSLVGRGGNTIYFGEGSWLTVV.